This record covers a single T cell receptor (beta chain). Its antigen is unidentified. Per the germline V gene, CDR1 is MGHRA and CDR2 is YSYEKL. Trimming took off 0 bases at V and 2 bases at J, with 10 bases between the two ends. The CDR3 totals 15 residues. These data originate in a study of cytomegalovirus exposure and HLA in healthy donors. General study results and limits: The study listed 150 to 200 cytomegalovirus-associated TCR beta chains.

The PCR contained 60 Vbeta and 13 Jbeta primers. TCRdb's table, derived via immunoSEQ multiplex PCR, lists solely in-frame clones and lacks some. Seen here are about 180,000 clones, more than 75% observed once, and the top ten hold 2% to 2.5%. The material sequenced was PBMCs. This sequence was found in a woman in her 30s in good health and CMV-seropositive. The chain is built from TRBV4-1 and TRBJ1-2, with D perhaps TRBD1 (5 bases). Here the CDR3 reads CASSQERAGNYGYTF. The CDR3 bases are TGCGCCAGCAGCCAAGAACGAGCAGGGAACTATGGCTACACCTTC.